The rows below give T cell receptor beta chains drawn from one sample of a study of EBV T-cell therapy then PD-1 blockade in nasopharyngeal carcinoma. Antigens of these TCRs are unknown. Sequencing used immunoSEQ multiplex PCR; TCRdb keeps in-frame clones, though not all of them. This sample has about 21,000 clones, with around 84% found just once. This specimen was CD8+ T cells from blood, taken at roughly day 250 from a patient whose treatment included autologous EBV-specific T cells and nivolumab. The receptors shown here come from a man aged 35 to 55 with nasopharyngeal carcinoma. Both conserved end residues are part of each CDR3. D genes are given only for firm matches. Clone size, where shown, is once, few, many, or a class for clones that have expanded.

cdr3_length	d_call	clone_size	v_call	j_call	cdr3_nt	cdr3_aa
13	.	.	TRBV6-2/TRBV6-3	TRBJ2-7	TGTGCCAGCAGTGGCGTAGGGGCCTACGAGCAGTACTTC	CASSGVGAYEQYF
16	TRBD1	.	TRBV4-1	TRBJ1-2	TGCGCCAGCAGCCGACTACTACTCGACAGGGACTATGGCTACACCTTC	CASSRLLLDRDYGYTF
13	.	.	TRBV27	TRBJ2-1	TGTGCCAGCAGTTTTTCCTCCTACAATGAGCAGTTCTTC	CASSFSSYNEQFF
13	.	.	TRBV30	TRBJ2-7	TGTGCCTGGAGTGTGGCCCGCCCTAGCGAGCAGTACTTC	CAWSVARPSEQYF
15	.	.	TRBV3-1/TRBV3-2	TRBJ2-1	TGTGCCAGCAGCCCTTTCCGGGGAATCGGCAATGAGCAGTTCTTC	CASSPFRGIGNEQFF
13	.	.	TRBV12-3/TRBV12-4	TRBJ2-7	TGTGCCAGCAGCGACAGCCCCTCCTACGAGCAGTACTTC	CASSDSPSYEQYF
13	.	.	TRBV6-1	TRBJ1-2	TGTGCCAGCAGTGAAGCCTCTACAATGGGCTACACCTTC	CASSEASTMGYTF
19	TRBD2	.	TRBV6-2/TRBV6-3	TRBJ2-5	TGTGCCAGCAGTTACTCGGGCCTCGGGGGGACCGCACTTCAAGAGACCCAGTACTTC	CASSYSGLGGTALQETQYF
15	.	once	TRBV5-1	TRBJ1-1	TGCGCCAGCAGCTTGGAGGGCAGGGGAAACACTGAAGCTTTCTTT	CASSLEGRGNTEAFF
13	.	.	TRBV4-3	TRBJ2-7	TGCGCCAGCAGCCGCCCCCTTGGGGGCGAGCAGTACTTC	CASSRPLGGEQYF
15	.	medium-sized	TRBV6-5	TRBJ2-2	TGTGCCAGCAGTTCCGTCTCAGGGTCTCCCGGGGAGCTGTTTTTT	CASSSVSGSPGELFF
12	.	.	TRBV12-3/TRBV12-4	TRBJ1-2	TGTGCCAGCAGTTTAGTAGGCTATGGCTACACCTTC	CASSLVGYGYTF
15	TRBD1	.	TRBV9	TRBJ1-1	TGTGCCAGCAGCGTTGGGACAGGGCGGTTGCCTGAAGCTTTCTTT	CASSVGTGRLPEAFF
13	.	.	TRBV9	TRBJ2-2	TGTGCCAGCAGCCCCCGGAGGACCGGGGAGCTGTTTTTT	CASSPRRTGELFF
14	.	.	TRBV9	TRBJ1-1	TGTGCCAGCAGCGTAGGCCCCTCCAAGACTGAAGCTTTCTTT	CASSVGPSKTEAFF
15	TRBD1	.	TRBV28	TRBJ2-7	TGTGCCAGCAGTCCGCCGACAGGGCTCTCCTACGAGCAGTACTTC	CASSPPTGLSYEQYF
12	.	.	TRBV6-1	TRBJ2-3	TGTGCCAGCAGTGAAGGAACAGATACGCAGTATTTT	CASSEGTDTQYF
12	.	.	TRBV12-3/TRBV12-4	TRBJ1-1	TGTGCCAGCACCCCAGCGGGGACTGAAGCTTTCTTT	CASTPAGTEAFF
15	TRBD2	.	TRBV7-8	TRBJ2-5	TGTGCCAGCAGCCAGGGTAGCGGGGGAATAGAGACCCAGTACTTC	CASSQGSGGIETQYF
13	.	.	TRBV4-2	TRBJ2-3	TGTGCCAGCAGCCAAGAAAGGACAGATACGCAGTATTTT	CASSQERTDTQYF
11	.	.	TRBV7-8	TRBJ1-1	TGTGCCAGCAGCTTAGGTCAGGAAGCTTTCTTT	CASSLGQEAFF
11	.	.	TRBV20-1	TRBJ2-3	TGCAGTGCTACTCTAGCGGATACGCAGTATTTT	CSATLADTQYF
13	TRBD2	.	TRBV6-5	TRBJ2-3	TGTGCCTTACTAGCGGTGCACACAGATACGCAGTATTTT	CALLAVHTDTQYF
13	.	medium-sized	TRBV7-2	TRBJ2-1	TGTGCCAGCAGCTTAGAATTTAACAATGAGCAGTTCTTC	CASSLEFNNEQFF
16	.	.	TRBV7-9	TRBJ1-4	TGTGCCAGCAGCTTAGTCGGGGGAACCGCTAATGAAAAACTGTTTTTT	CASSLVGGTANEKLFF
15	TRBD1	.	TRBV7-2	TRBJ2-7	TGTGCCAGCAGCTTATGGGACAGGGAGAATTACGAGCAGTACTTC	CASSLWDRENYEQYF
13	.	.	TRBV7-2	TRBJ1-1	TGTGCCAGCAGCTTATGGGGGAACACTGAAGCTTTCTTT	CASSLWGNTEAFF
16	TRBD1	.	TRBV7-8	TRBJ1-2	TGTGCCAGCAGCTTAGGGCCCCCACAGGGGGCGGATGGCTACACCTTC	CASSLGPPQGADGYTF
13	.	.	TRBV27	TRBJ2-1	TGTGCCAGCAGCCAAGGGGGGCTCCGAGAGCAGTTCTTC	CASSQGGLREQFF
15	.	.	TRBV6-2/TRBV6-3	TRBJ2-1	TGTGCCAGCAGTTACGGTAGTGCAGGCTACAATGAGCAGTTCTTC	CASSYGSAGYNEQFF
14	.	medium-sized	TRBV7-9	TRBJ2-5	TGTGCCAGCAGCCTTAGCGGTCTCCAAGAGACCCAGTACTTC	CASSLSGLQETQYF
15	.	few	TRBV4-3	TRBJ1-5	TGCGCCAGCAGCCAAGATGGGGGGGGCAATCAGCCCCAGCATTTT	CASSQDGGGNQPQHF
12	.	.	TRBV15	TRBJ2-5	TGTGCCACCAGCAGAGAAGGAGAGACCCAGTACTTC	CATSREGETQYF
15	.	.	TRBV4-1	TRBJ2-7	TGCGCCAGCAGCCAAGGGCAGCAAGGGTCCTACGAGCAGTACTTC	CASSQGQQGSYEQYF
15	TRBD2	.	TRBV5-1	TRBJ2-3	TGCGCCAGCAGCTTGGAGGGACTAGACCTAGATACGCAGTATTTT	CASSLEGLDLDTQYF
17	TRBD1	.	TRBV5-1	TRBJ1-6	TGCGCCAGCAGCTTGACCTGGACAGGGGTCGATAATTCACCCCTCCACTTT	CASSLTWTGVDNSPLHF
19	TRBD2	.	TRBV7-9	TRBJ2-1	TGTGCCAGCAGCTTAGTTCGGACTAGCGGGGGGCCGAAATACAATGAGCAGTTCTTC	CASSLVRTSGGPKYNEQFF
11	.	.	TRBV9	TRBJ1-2	TGTGCCAGCAGCGTAGACGGTGGCTACACCTTC	CASSVDGGYTF
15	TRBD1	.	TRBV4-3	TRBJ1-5	TGCGCCAGCAGCCAAGATGGGACAGGGGTCCAGCCCCAGCATTTT	CASSQDGTGVQPQHF
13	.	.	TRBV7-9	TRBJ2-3	TGTGCCAGCATGCGCGGGGATGGAGATACGCAGTATTTT	CASMRGDGDTQYF
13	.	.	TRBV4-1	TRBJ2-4	TGCGCCAGCAGCCAAGGCCAGGAAAACATTCAGTACTTC	CASSQGQENIQYF
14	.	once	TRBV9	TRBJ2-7	TGTGCCAGCAGCCCCGGGACGGAATCCTACGAGCAGTACTTC	CASSPGTESYEQYF
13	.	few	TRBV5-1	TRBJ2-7	TGCGCCAGCAGCTTACACAGGGAATACGAGCAGTACTTC	CASSLHREYEQYF
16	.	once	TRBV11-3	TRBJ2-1	TGTGCCAGCAGCCCCCGGGGCAGTACCGGGTTTGGTGAGCAGTTCTTC	CASSPRGSTGFGEQFF
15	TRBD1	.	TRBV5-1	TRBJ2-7	TGCGCCAGCAGCTTCGGGACAGGGGACTACTACGAGCAGTACTTC	CASSFGTGDYYEQYF
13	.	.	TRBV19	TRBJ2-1	TGTGCCAGTAGTATTACTAGTTCGGGCGAGCAGTTCTTC	CASSITSSGEQFF
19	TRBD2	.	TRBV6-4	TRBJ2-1	TGTGCCAGCAGTGACTCGAGTGGCTCCGGGACTAGTGGGGTAAATGAGCAGTTCTTC	CASSDSSGSGTSGVNEQFF
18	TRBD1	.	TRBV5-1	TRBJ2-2	TGCGCCAGCAGCTTGGACTGGCCGGGACAGGGGGCCACCGGGGAGCTGTTTTTT	CASSLDWPGQGATGELFF
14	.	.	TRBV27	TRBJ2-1	TGTGCCAGCAGTTTATCCCGAGGGGGGGATGAGCAGTTCTTC	CASSLSRGGDEQFF
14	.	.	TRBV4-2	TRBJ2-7	TGTGCCAGCAGCCAAGGTGGGCAGAGCTACGAGCAGTACTTC	CASSQGGQSYEQYF